These 9 T cell receptor beta chains share one sample of origin, sequenced in a study of blood T cell repertoires in COVID-19. Using immunoSEQ multiplex PCR, the repertoire was profiled, and TCRdb retains in-frame clones only, with some absent. Of a few hundred thousand clones listed, 87% are singletons. Sequences were obtained from peripheral blood. Receptors were obtained from a man between 18 and 29 years old with active or convalescent COVID-19.

The J gene is TRBJ2-4, the V gene TRBV10-3; TRBD2 aligns across 11 bases. Germline V gives CDR1 ENHRY, CDR2 SYGVKD. With 9 bases clipped from V and 5 bases from J, the junction kept 3 bases outside the gene matches. The CDR3 is made up of 13 amino acids. The DNA for the CDR3 is TGTGCCATAAGGGGACTAGCGGAAAACATTCAGTACTTC. Translation gives CAIRGLAENIQYF.

The CDR3 sequence: CASSPLTRNTEAFF. DNA for the CDR3: TGTGCCAGCTCACCTTTAACACGGAACACTGAAGCTTTCTTT. The genes are TRBV18 and TRBJ1-1; the D is unclear. The CDR3 is 14 residues long. Germline V gives CDR1 KGHSH, CDR2 LQKENI. V was clipped by 3 bases and J by 1 base, with 9 bases between them. Full variable domain (remainder filled in from reference TRBV18 and TRBJ1-1): NAGVMQNPRHLVRRRGQEARLRCSPMKGHSHVYWYRQLPEEGLKFMVYLQKENIIDESGMPKERFSAEFPKEGPSILRIQQVVRGDSAAYFCASSPLTRNTEAFFGQGTRLTVV.

DNA for the CDR3: TGTGCCAGCACCGGAGCGGGACTAAGCTACGAGCAGTACTTC. Its protein is CASTGAGLSYEQYF. This sequence joins TRBV28 and TRBJ2-7; 7 bases fit TRBD2. The CDR3 extends over 14 amino acids. Trimming at V came to 7 bases and at J to 3 bases, leaving 9 bases not matched to a gene. Germline lookup yields CDR1 MDHEN and CDR2 SYDVKM. The whole variable domain, remainder taken from reference TRBV28 and TRBJ2-7, is DVKVTQSSRYLVKRTGEKVFLECVQDMDHENMFWYRQDPGLGLRLIYFSYDVKMKEKGDIPEGYSVSREKKERFSLILESASTNQTSMYLCASTGAGLSYEQYFGPGTRLTVT.

In this sample, this clone turned up once. V is TRBV19 and J is TRBJ1-2; TRBD1 agrees at 7 bases. Germline V lookup: CDR1 LNHDA, CDR2 SQIVND (reference sequence). The CDR3 sequence is 12 residues long. The junction had 5 bases not matched to a gene; V was cut back by 9 bases and J by 4 bases. The CDR3 DNA is TGTGCCAGCGACAGGGTGGGCTATGGCTACACCTTC. Encoded protein: CASDRVGYGYTF.

The count of this clone is one. The chain recombines TRBV19 with TRBJ2-7; 9 bases line up with TRBD2. The CDR3 length is 16 residues. Germline CDR1 LNHDA, CDR2 SQIVND (reference sequence). Trimming cost V 4 bases and J 3 bases; bases outside gene matches: 10. CDR3 loop: CASSTRLAVGFYEQYF. CDR3 coding DNA: TGTGCCAGTAGTACGCGACTAGCGGTGGGGTTCTACGAGCAGTACTTC.

CDR3 protein: CASSVTQGSYEQYF. The CDR3 DNA is TGTGCCAGCAGCGTTACACAGGGTTCCTACGAGCAGTACTTC. The rearrangement uses TRBV9 and TRBJ2-7, with D maybe TRBD1 (6 bases). Deletions cut 2 bases from V and 1 base from J, with 10 bases between. Germline V CDR1 and CDR2: SGDLS, YYNGEE. CDR3 length: 14 residues.

A few counts support this clone. The chain is built from TRBV10-1 and TRBJ1-2; D unclear. Germline CDR1 is WNHNN and CDR2 is SYGVQD (reference sequence). The ends were cut back, 10 bases at V and 4 bases at J, with 19 bases in the middle. The CDR3 length is 14 residues. The CDR3 coding sequence is TGCGCCAACGATGGGCCCGAGGGCTGCTATGGCTACACCTTC. Protein product: CANDGPEGCYGYTF.

This chain uses TRBV7-2 with TRBJ2-4; tentative D call: TRBD1 (5 bases). V was cut by 5 bases and J by 5 bases, with 13 bases left in between. Germline V gene lookup returns CDR1 SGHTA and CDR2 FQGNSA. The CDR3 contains 14 residues. CDR3 coding DNA: TGTGCCAGCAGCCGCAGGGATTATGAAAACATTCAGTACTTC. Its translation: CASSRRDYENIQYF.

The chain employs TRBV28 and TRBJ2-3; D might be TRBD2 (5 bases). V was pared by 8 bases and J by 0 bases, with 9 bases between. Germline CDR1 reads MDHEN; CDR2 reads SYDVKM. The CDR3 sequence is 13 residues long. The chain's CDR3 is CASGRTSTDTQYF. CDR3 coding DNA: TGTGCCAGCGGGCGGACTAGCACAGATACGCAGTATTTT.